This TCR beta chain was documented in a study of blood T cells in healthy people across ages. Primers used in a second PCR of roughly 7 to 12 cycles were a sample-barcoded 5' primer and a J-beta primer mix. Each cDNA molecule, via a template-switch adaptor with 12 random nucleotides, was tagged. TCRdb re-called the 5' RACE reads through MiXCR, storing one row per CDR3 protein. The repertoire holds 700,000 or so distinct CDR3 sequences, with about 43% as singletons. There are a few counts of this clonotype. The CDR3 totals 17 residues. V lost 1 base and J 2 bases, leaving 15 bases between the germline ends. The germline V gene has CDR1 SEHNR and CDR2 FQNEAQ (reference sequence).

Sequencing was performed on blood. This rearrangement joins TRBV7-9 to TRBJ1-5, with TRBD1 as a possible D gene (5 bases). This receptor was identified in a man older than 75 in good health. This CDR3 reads CASSLGTGPSGNQPQHF. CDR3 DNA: TGTGCCAGCAGCTTAGGGACGGGGCCGAGTGGCAATCAGCCCCAGCATTTT. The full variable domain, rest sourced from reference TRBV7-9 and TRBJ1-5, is DTGVSQNPRHKITKRGQNVTFRCDPISEHNRLYWYRQTLGQGPEFLTYFQNEAQLEKSRLLSDRFSAERPKGSFSTLEIQRTEQGDSAMYLCASSLGTGPSGNQPQHFGDGTRLSIL.